The 7 T cell receptor beta chains reported below all come from one sample, sequenced in a study of cytomegalovirus exposure and HLA in healthy donors. The PCR made use of 60 Vbeta and 13 Jbeta primers. Profiling relied on immunoSEQ multiplex PCR, and the TCRdb table lists in-frame clones only, not all of them. Counted here are over 150,000 clones, about 75% occurring once; the ten biggest clones make up about 1.3%. The sequenced material came from PBMCs. Source of these receptors: a man younger than 35 in good health and CMV-seronegative.

The chain joins TRBV29-1 to TRBJ1-2; D is ambiguous. This CDR3 is built from 12 residues. CDR1 is SQVTM and CDR2 is ANQGSEA in the germline V gene. V was shortened by 4 bases and J by 8 bases, with 14 bases between the two germline ends. The CDR3 reads CSVGSGGSGYTF. CDR3 nucleotides: TGCAGCGTTGGGAGCGGAGGTTCGGGCTACACCTTC.

This chain links TRBV30 with TRBJ1-3; D ambiguous. The germline V gene encodes CDR1 GTSNPN and CDR2 SVGIG (reference sequence). Trimming shortened V by 1 base and J by 4 bases, and 11 bases separated the two germline ends. This CDR3 region has 14 residues. The CDR3, as DNA: TGTGCCTGGAGTGCTCAGGCGGGGGGAAACACCATATATTTT. Translation: CAWSAQAGGNTIYF.

J is TRBJ1-2 and V is TRBV5-1; TRBD1 aligns across 7 bases. Germline V gene sequence: CDR1 SGHRS, CDR2 YFSETQ. V lost 2 bases and J lost 0; bases outside the gene matches: 7. The CDR3 runs 16 residues. For the CDR3, the DNA is TGCGCCAGCAGCTTCACCGGGACAGACCCTAACTATGGCTACACCTTC. It encodes CASSFTGTDPNYGYTF.

The rearrangement links TRBV6-5 to TRBJ1-2; D perhaps matches TRBD1 (6 bases). The V end was cut by 5 bases, the J end by 2 bases, with 15 bases between. Germline-derived CDR1 and CDR2 are MNHEY and SVGAGI. The CDR3 covers 15 residues. In nucleotides, the CDR3 is TGTGCCAGCAGTCTTGACCGGACAGCAAACTATGGCTACACCTTC. Its protein product is CASSLDRTANYGYTF.

This clone showed up just a few times. The V call is TRBV19, the J call TRBJ2-5; 12 bases line up with TRBD2. This CDR3 spans 15 amino acids. V trimming: 6 bases; J trimming: 5 bases; junction bases outside the gene matches: 7. Germline values: CDR1 LNHDA, CDR2 SQIVND (reference sequence). The CDR3 nucleotides are TGTGCCAGTAGCACGACTAGCGGGAGTTTGGAGACCCAGTACTTC. Translation gives CASSTTSGSLETQYF.

The chain joins TRBV5-1 to TRBJ2-1, with a tentative D call TRBD2 (5 bases). CDR3 size: 17 residues. Germline loops: CDR1 SGHRS, CDR2 YFSETQ. Between the trimmed V and J ends, which lost 4 bases and 7 bases, there was a span of 24 bases. This CDR3 is CASSPETTSYWENEQFF. The DNA of the CDR3 is TGCGCCAGCAGCCCCGAAACCACCTCATATTGGGAGAATGAGCAGTTCTTC.

The gene calls are TRBV4-1 and TRBJ2-3; TRBD2 is a possible D gene (6 bases). Germline V CDR1 and CDR2: MGHRA, YSYEKL. V shed 1 base and J shed 0 bases, with 8 bases lying between them. This CDR3 has 15 residues. CDR3 DNA: TGCGCCAGCAGCCAAGGGACTACTAGCACAGATACGCAGTATTTT. Protein sequence: CASSQGTTSTDTQYF.